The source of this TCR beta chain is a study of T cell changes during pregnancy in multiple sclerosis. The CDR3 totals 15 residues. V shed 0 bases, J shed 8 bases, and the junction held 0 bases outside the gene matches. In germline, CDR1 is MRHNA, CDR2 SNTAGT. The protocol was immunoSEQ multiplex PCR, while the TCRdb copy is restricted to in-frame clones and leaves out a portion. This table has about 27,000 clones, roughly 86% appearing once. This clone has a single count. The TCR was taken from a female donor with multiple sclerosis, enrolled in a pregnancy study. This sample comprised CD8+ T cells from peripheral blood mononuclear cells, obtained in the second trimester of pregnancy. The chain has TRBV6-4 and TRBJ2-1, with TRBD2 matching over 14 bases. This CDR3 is CASSDSTSGGDEQFF. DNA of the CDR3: TGTGCCAGCAGTGACTCGACTAGCGGGGGGGATGAGCAGTTCTTC.